This T cell receptor (beta chain) appears in the sequencing data of a study of blood T cells in healthy people across ages. Per germline, CDR1 MDHEN and CDR2 SYDVKM. The CDR3 sequence is 12 residues long. Together with a sample-barcoded 5' primer, a J-beta primer mix was included in a second PCR lasting about 6 to 11 cycles. TCRdb reanalysed the 5' RACE reads using MiXCR and keeps one entry per CDR3 protein. Of 600,000 to 1,000,000 distinct CDR3 sequences in the sample, over 45% were seen once. In each sample, at least 6.5 million PBMCs were isolated. The rearrangement joins TRBV28 to TRBJ2-4, with D possibly TRBD2 on 5 matching bases. The J call could be wrong; TRBJ2-7 is a better fit for the DNA end. Sequencing was done on a sample of blood. This clonotype originated in a man aged 25-40 years in good health. The CDR3 DNA reads as TGTGCCACCGGACTTCGATGGTACGAGCAGTACTTC. Translation: CATGLRWYEQYF.